The entry that follows covers one T cell receptor beta chain sequence. The data were taken from a study of T cells in Graves' hyperthyroidism and ophthalmopathy. Amplification yielded TCR beta CDR3 regions, with RNA transcripts as the source. TCR CDR3 regions were first amplified by RT-PCR with HTBI primers. A single record per CDR3 protein comes from TCRdb applying MiXCR to the multiplex PCR reads. Seen here are under 450,000 distinct CDR3 sequences, approximately 15% observed once, and the top ten hold 20%. In germline, CDR1 is SGHVS, CDR2 FQNEAQ. V lost 2 bases and J 7 bases, leaving 15 bases between the germline ends. The CDR3 extends over 15 amino acids. Used for diagnoses were clinical symptoms, serum thyroxine and TRAb, thyroid ultrasound and orbital computed tomography.

Sequenced: blood. This TCR derives from a young man with Graves' hyperthyroidism that later progressed to Graves' ophthalmopathy. The chain couples TRBV7-8 to TRBJ2-1; a possible D gene is TRBD2 (7 bases). CDR3 loop: CASSLLGGPGNEQFF. Here the CDR3 DNA reads TGTGCCAGCAGCTTACTGGGGGGGCCGGGTAATGAGCAGTTCTTC.